The TCR beta chain under discussion was sequenced for a study of post-analysis software for immune sequencing data. Background on the study: Secondary progressive, relapsing-remitting and progressive-relapsing multiple sclerosis were among the included disease courses. General observations from the study: Higher frequency in patients than in controls was seen for roughly five TRBV segments, with TRBV5-6, TRBV5-1 and TRBV20-1 among them. Same-batch preparations were strongly co-clustered by F measure. Multiple sclerosis patients showed significantly lower normalized Chao1 diversity than controls did.

The TCR beta cDNA libraries carried unique molecular identifiers. With roughly 0.9 to 11 million T cells as the source, roughly 500,000 cDNA molecules resulted. MiXCR, applied by TCRdb to the PCR reads, yields one record per CDR3 protein. Among roughly 200,000 distinct CDR3 sequences listed, over 25% were seen once. Comment on this clonotype: Its antigen is unknown.

The V and J ends lost 5 bases and 0 bases, in that order; junction bases with no gene match: 9. CDR1 and CDR2 (germline): MNHNY, SVGAGI (reference sequence). The CDR3 extends over 16 amino acids. The sequence derives from a girl between 2 and 17 years old with multiple sclerosis. The sample was blood. The chain uses TRBV6-6 and TRBJ1-1, with 7 bases identical to TRBD1. The CDR3 reads CASSHTRTGLNTEAFF. The CDR3 bases are TGTGCCAGCAGTCACACCCGGACAGGATTGAACACTGAAGCTTTCTTT.